The 10 T cell receptor beta chains reported below all come from one sample, sequenced in a study of blood T cell repertoires in COVID-19 (dated by TCRdb to about 2020). The library was prepared using the immunoSEQ multiplex PCR assay. Sourced from immuneACCESS, this table was stored by TCRdb with only in-frame sequences that have V and J called. A share of the clones is absent; for the studies checked, an unresolved V gene accounts for under half, and the remainder has no known explanation. This sample has roughly 250,000 clones in its table, and about 88% of those were observed once. The top ten clonotypes cover approximately 2.2% of the sample. Material for sequencing was peripheral blood. Receptor source: a woman between 40 and 55 years old who had recovered from COVID-19.

The V gene is TRBV18, the J gene TRBJ2-5, with D possibly TRBD1 on 6 matching bases. V shed 1 base and J shed 3 bases, with 9 bases lying between them. The CDR3 runs 14 residues. Germline V gene lookup returns CDR1 KGHSH and CDR2 LQKENI. This chain's CDR3 is CASSPQQGEETQYF. CDR3 bases: TGTGCCAGCTCACCACAACAGGGAGAAGAGACCCAGTACTTC.

This clone was found a few times. The chain combines TRBV28 with TRBJ1-2, with D unclear. V was trimmed by 2 bases and J by 6 bases, leaving 10 bases between them. Germline values: CDR1 MDHEN, CDR2 SYDVKM. The CDR3 extends over 13 amino acids. CDR3 nucleotide sequence: TGTGCCAGCAGTTTAAGCGTGAGGGATGGCTACACCTTC. Protein product: CASSLSVRDGYTF.

Notes on this clone: The same CDR3 also results from other DNA sequences found in this sample. CDR3 sequence (DNA): TGTGCCAGCAGCTTGGACAGGGGGGTCACAGATACGCAGTATTTT. It is translated as CASSLDRGVTDTQYF. V and J are TRBV5-4 and TRBJ2-3, with 8 bases fitting TRBD1. The J segment lost 2 bases and the V segment lost 0 bases, leaving 2 bases of the junction unmatched. Germline assignment: CDR1 SGHNT and CDR2 YYREEE (reference sequence). There are 15 residues in the CDR3.

The V call is TRBV6-6, the J call TRBJ1-5; D is unresolved. Germline CDR1 and CDR2: MNHNY and SVGAGI (reference sequence). V dropped 5 bases and J dropped 6 bases, with 17 bases sitting between them. CDR3 length equals 15 residues. CDR3 amino acids: CASSTRERVIQPQHF. In nucleotides, the CDR3 is TGTGCCAGCAGTACTCGCGAGCGTGTGATTCAGCCCCAGCATTTT.

The J gene is TRBJ2-2, the V gene TRBV7-3; 7 positions match TRBD1. The V gene end was trimmed by 3 bases and the J gene end by 5 bases; junction bases not matched to a gene: 9. Germline-derived CDR1 and CDR2 are SGHTA and FQGTGA. CDR3 length: 16 amino acids. CDR3 sequence reads: CASSLGGKTGTGELFF. CDR3 bases: TGTGCCAGCAGCTTGGGCGGCAAGACAGGGACCGGGGAGCTGTTTTTT.

This clone was seen a few times. The chain uses TRBV18 and TRBJ2-5, with 9 bases aligning to TRBD1. V dropped 2 bases and J dropped 5; count of bases not matched to a gene: 15. Per germline, CDR1 KGHSH and CDR2 LQKENI. The CDR3 covers 18 residues. The CDR3 DNA reads as TGTGCCAGCTCACCATTGGGACAGGGAGCGTCGGGGGTCGAGACCCAGTACTTC. This codes for CASSPLGQGASGVETQYF.

V gene TRBV7-9 combines with J gene TRBJ2-5, with TRBD1 matching 8 bases. Per germline, CDR1 SEHNR and CDR2 FQNEAQ (reference sequence). This CDR3 is 14 amino acids long. With 3 bases clipped from V and 1 base from J, the junction kept 1 base outside the gene matches. Written as DNA, the CDR3 is TGTGCCAGCAGCTTGACAGGGGTCCAAGAGACCCAGTACTTC. Encoded protein: CASSLTGVQETQYF.

The chain carries TRBV19 and TRBJ1-1; no clear D. Trimming pared 3 bases from V and 3 bases from J, leaving 8 bases between. This CDR3 region has 13 residues. CDR1 is LNHDA, CDR2 SQIVND, per germline (reference sequence). This CDR3 is CASSIRQHTEAFF. CDR3 coding DNA: TGTGCCAGTAGTATCAGGCAGCACACTGAAGCTTTCTTT.

This chain uses TRBV19 with TRBJ1-2; tentative D call: TRBD1 (5 bases). Between the trimmed V and J ends, which lost 7 bases and 2 bases, there was a span of 14 bases. The germline V gene encodes CDR1 LNHDA and CDR2 SQIVND (reference sequence). The CDR3 loop spans 14 amino acids. This CDR3 reads CASTQAGINYGYTF. DNA for the CDR3: TGTGCCAGTACCCAAGCAGGGATAAACTATGGCTACACCTTC.

The V and J genes are TRBV30 and TRBJ2-7; 8 positions match TRBD1. Germline CDR1 GTSNPN, CDR2 SVGIG (reference sequence). CDR3 length: 15 amino acids. Trimming took 0 bases from V and 3 from J; bases not matched to a gene: 7. CDR3 bases: TGTGCCTGGAGTGTGGCGACAGGGGCCATCTACGAGCAGTACTTC. Amino acid sequence: CAWSVATGAIYEQYF.